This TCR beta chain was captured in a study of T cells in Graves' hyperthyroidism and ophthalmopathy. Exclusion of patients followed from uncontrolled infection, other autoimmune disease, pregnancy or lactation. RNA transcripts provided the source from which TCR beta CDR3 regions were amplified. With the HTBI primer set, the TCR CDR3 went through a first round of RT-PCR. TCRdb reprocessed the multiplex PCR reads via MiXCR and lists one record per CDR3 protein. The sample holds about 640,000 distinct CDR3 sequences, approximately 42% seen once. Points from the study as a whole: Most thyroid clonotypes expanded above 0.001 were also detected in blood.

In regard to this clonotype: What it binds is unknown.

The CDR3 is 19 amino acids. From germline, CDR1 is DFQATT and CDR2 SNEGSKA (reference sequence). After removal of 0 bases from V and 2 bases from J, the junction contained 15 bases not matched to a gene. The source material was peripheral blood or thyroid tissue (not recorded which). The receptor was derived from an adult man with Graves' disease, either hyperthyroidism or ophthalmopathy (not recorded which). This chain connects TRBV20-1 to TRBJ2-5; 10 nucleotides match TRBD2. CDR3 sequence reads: CSARDVGAGGPMGQETQYF. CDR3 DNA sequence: TGCAGTGCTAGAGATGTAGGAGCGGGGGGGCCCATGGGGCAAGAGACCCAGTACTTC.